These 9 T cell receptor beta chains originate from one sample sequenced in a study of blood T cell repertoires in COVID-19. Profiled with immunoSEQ multiplex PCR; TCRdb holds only in-frame clones, not every one. The data contain about 36,000 clones, about 81% of them singletons. Sequenced material: peripheral blood. Receptors originate from a human donor in a cohort sampled during active or convalescent COVID-19. The donor label of this sample is uncertain.

This chain connects TRBV2 to TRBJ2-7; the match to TRBD2 covers 10 bases. Trimming took 6 bases from V and 7 from J; bases not matched to a gene: 12. The CDR3 is made up of 15 amino acids. Per the germline V gene, CDR1 is SNHLY and CDR2 is FYNNEI. As DNA, the CDR3 is TGTGCCAGCAGCTCCCGGACTAGCGGTACCCTTGAGCAGTACTTC. Translation: CASSSRTSGTLEQYF.

The V and J genes are TRBV19 and TRBJ1-2; tentative D call: TRBD1 (5 bases). This CDR3 contains 13 residues. The germline gives CDR1 LNHDA, CDR2 SQIVND (reference sequence). Between the trimmed V and J ends, which lost 2 bases and 6 bases, there was a span of 10 bases. CDR3 region: CASSIRSGNGYTF. Here the CDR3 DNA reads TGTGCCAGTAGTATAAGGTCAGGGAATGGCTACACCTTC.

This clone was observed a few times. This chain uses TRBV5-6 with TRBJ2-7, with 9 bases fitting TRBD2. Germline V gene lookup returns CDR1 SGHDT and CDR2 YYEEEE. The CDR3 contains 14 residues. Losses at the gene ends were 4 bases for V and 3 bases for J; bases not matched to a gene: 5. CDR3 coding DNA: TGTGCCAGCAGCCCGACTAGCGGCCTCTACGAGCAGTACTTC. It specifies CASSPTSGLYEQYF.

The J gene is TRBJ2-7, the V gene TRBV6-1, with 7 bases fitting TRBD2. V shed 3 bases and J 2 bases; nucleotides not matched to a gene: 7. This CDR3 is 15 amino acids long. Germline CDR1 and CDR2: MNHNS and SASEGT. In DNA, the CDR3 is TGTGCCAGCAGTGATGTAGCGGGTACTCCCTACGAGCAGTACTTC. Protein product: CASSDVAGTPYEQYF.

The chain uses TRBV25-1 and TRBJ2-1, with D tentatively TRBD1 (6 bases). V gave up 5 bases and J gave up 2 bases, with 13 bases separating them. The CDR3 length is 15 residues. The germline gives CDR1 MGHDK, CDR2 SYGVNS. DNA for the CDR3: TGTGCCAGCAGTCCCCAGGGGATCGCCTACAATGAGCAGTTCTTC. The encoded protein is CASSPQGIAYNEQFF.

This rearrangement joins TRBV11-2 to TRBJ1-3; no clear D. The CDR3 is 15 amino acids. The V end was cut by 2 bases, the J end by 0 bases, with 8 bases between. Germline V CDR1 and CDR2: SGHAT, FQNNGV. The CDR3 DNA sequence: TGTGCCAGCAGCTTATACAGCCTCTCTGGAAACACCATATATTTT. It is translated as CASSLYSLSGNTIYF.

This chain uses TRBV19 with TRBJ2-6; a possible D gene is TRBD2 (5 bases). CDR3 size: 15 residues. CDR1 is LNHDA, CDR2 SQIVND, per germline (reference sequence). V was pared by 9 bases and J by 2 bases, with 14 bases between. This chain's CDR3 is CASKSGNTGANVLTF. The CDR3 DNA reads TGTGCCAGCAAATCGGGGAACACTGGGGCCAACGTCCTGACTTTC.

This rearrangement joins TRBV10-1 to TRBJ1-4, with 7 nucleotides matching TRBD1. The V segment lost 8 bases and the J segment 1 base; nucleotides outside the gene matches: 4. CDR3 length: 14 amino acids. CDR1 WNHNN and CDR2 SYGVQD come from the germline V gene (reference sequence). The CDR3 here is CASPGQETNEKLFF. DNA for the CDR3: TGCGCCAGCCCTGGACAGGAAACTAATGAAAAACTGTTTTTT.

By sample share, this clone is medium-sized. The chain uses TRBV7-9 and TRBJ2-3; 10 bases match TRBD2. The CDR3 length is 17 residues. With V trimmed by 0 bases and J by 0 bases, 3 bases remained unmatched. Germline V gene sequence: CDR1 SEHNR, CDR2 FQNEAQ (reference sequence). The CDR3 nucleotides read TGTGCCAGCAGCTTAGCTGGAGCGGGAGGGAGCACAGATACGCAGTATTTT. This translates into CASSLAGAGGSTDTQYF.